Presented here are 27 T cell receptor beta chains from one specimen sequenced in a study of T cell repertoires in cytomegalovirus infection. TCRdb re-derived calls from the reads in MiXCR, one entry per CDR3 protein. Here the sample spans 400,000 or so distinct CDR3 sequences, approximately 30% being singletons. The material sequenced was PBMCs. These receptors were obtained from a human donor in good health (CMV status not recorded). Some clones in this sample may be carry-over from other donors' samples.

V usage is TRBV2 and J usage is TRBJ2-7, with 10 bases matching TRBD2. The V gene's germline CDR1 is SNHLY and CDR2 FYNNEI. V trimming: 2 bases; J trimming: 4 bases; junction bases outside the gene matches: 2. This CDR3 is built from 14 residues. The CDR3 nucleotides read TGTGCCAGCAGTGAAACTAGCGGGAAGTACGAGCAGTACTTC. It translates to CASSETSGKYEQYF. The full variable domain, its missing parts supplied by reference TRBV2 and TRBJ2-7, is EPEVTQTPSHQVTQMGQEVILRCVPISNHLYFYWYRQILGQKVEFLVSFYNNEISEKSEIFDDQFSVERPDGSNFTLKIRSTKLEDSAMYFCASSETSGKYEQYFGPGTRLTVT.

The chain recombines TRBV18 with TRBJ1-2, with D tentatively TRBD1 (6 bases). The CDR3 runs to 14 residues. Germline lookup yields CDR1 KGHSH and CDR2 LQKENI. V was trimmed by 2 bases and J by 3 bases, leaving 10 bases between them. The CDR3 region is CASSPSGADYGYTF. For the CDR3, the DNA is TGTGCCAGCTCACCATCAGGGGCGGACTATGGCTACACCTTC.

The gene calls are TRBV2 and TRBJ2-7; no firm D call. Trimming cost V 4 bases and J 6 bases, with 7 bases left between them. CDR3 length: 11 residues. Germline V gene lookup returns CDR1 SNHLY and CDR2 FYNNEI. The CDR3 sequence: CASSVAAEQYF. DNA for the CDR3: TGTGCCAGCAGTGTTGCTGCCGAGCAGTACTTC.

This clonotype was detected a few times. This chain links TRBV4-2 with TRBJ1-6, with TRBD1 identical over 8 bases. The CDR3 has 16 amino acids. CDR1 and CDR2 from the germline V gene are LGHNA and YNFKEQ. V was pared by 4 bases and J by 6 bases, with 8 bases of the junction left unmatched. CDR3 bases: TGTGCCAGCAGCCGTTCCCAGGGGGCTACTAATTCACCCCTCCACTTT. Protein sequence: CASSRSQGATNSPLHF.

This clonotype has a handful of counts. CDR3: CASSTRQGGNSPLHF. The CDR3 DNA sequence: TGTGCCAGCAGCACCAGACAGGGCGGGAATTCACCCCTCCACTTT. V is TRBV5-5 and J is TRBJ1-6, with 7 bases fitting TRBD1. The CDR3 is made up of 15 amino acids. CDR1 and CDR2 from the germline V gene are SGHKS and YYEKEE (reference sequence). V lost 4 bases, J lost 7 bases, and 8 bases stayed unmatched.

In its sample, this clonotype was seen a few times. The rearrangement uses TRBV29-1 and TRBJ2-2; tentative D call: TRBD2 (6 bases). V was pared by 4 bases and J by 5 bases, with 8 bases between. Germline V CDR1 and CDR2: SQVTM, ANQGSEA. This CDR3 has 12 residues. The CDR3 DNA reads TGCAGCGTTGTGGAGGGGACCGGGGAGCTGTTTTTT. Translation gives CSVVEGTGELFF.

This clonotype was counted once. V gene TRBV29-1 combines with J gene TRBJ1-1, with D unclear. The V and J ends lost 4 bases and 6 bases respectively, with 9 bases between them. The CDR3 consists of 11 residues. Germline loops: CDR1 SQVTM, CDR2 ANQGSEA. CDR3 DNA: TGCAGCGTTGTCACAATGGCTGAAGCTTTCTTT. It translates to CSVVTMAEAFF.

The V and J genes are TRBV7-6 and TRBJ1-4, with D unclear. Trimming shortened V by 7 bases and J by 8 bases, and 14 bases separated the two germline ends. CDR3 length: 13 residues. Germline V gene lookup returns CDR1 SGHVS and CDR2 FNYEAQ. CDR3 bases: TGTGCCAGCAACGTAATTCTAGGGGAAAAACTGTTTTTT. Encoded protein: CASNVILGEKLFF.

The rearrangement joins TRBV12-3 or TRBV12-4 to TRBJ1-2, with a weak D call TRBD1 (5 bases). The CDR3 is made up of 14 amino acids. The ends were cut back, 2 bases at V and 3 bases at J, with 10 bases in the middle. In DNA form, the CDR3 reads TGTGCCAGCAGTTTAACTCGGGGGGACTATGGCTACACCTTC. Residues: CASSLTRGDYGYTF.

This clonotype was counted at least ten times. The rearrangement joins TRBV6-1 to TRBJ1-1, with D maybe TRBD1 (5 bases). The germline V and J ends were trimmed by 8 bases and 4 bases, with 17 bases remaining between them. This CDR3 is built from 14 residues. Per the germline V gene, CDR1 is MNHNS and CDR2 is SASEGT. The CDR3 sequence: CASGLARGFTEAFF. For the CDR3, the DNA is TGTGCCAGCGGTCTGGCGAGGGGATTCACTGAAGCTTTCTTT.

At least ten counts were recorded for this clonotype. The J gene is TRBJ1-5, the V gene TRBV7-8, with D uncertain. From germline, CDR1 is SGHVS and CDR2 FQNEAQ. The V end lost 1 base, the J end lost 0 bases, and 19 bases lay between the germline ends. There are 19 residues in the CDR3. Here the CDR3 reads CASSLESAGPPYSNQPQHF. DNA for the CDR3: TGTGCCAGCAGCTTAGAATCCGCAGGCCCCCCATATAGCAATCAGCCCCAGCATTTT.

This clonotype was picked up a small number of times. V gene TRBV7-9 combines with J gene TRBJ2-5; no clear D. Germline V gene data show CDR1 as SEHNR and CDR2 as FQNEAQ (reference sequence). Trimming removed 1 base from V and 1 base from J, with 10 bases in between. The CDR3 contains 15 residues. CDR3 DNA: TGTGCCAGCAGCTTAGTTGGGAATGTCCAAGAGACCCAGTACTTC. Translation gives CASSLVGNVQETQYF.

This clonotype has a handful of counts. The chain employs TRBV6-1 and TRBJ1-3; D ambiguous. The CDR3 totals 17 residues. V dropped 7 bases and J dropped 0 bases, with 19 bases sitting between them. From germline, CDR1 is MNHNS and CDR2 SASEGT. The CDR3 DNA is TGTGCCAGCACCCCCGACTGGCAGCCAAGCTCTGGAAACACCATATATTTT. It translates to CASTPDWQPSSGNTIYF.

This rearrangement joins TRBV7-9 to TRBJ2-7; 8 nucleotides line up with TRBD1. The CDR3 loop spans 16 amino acids. Germline trimming cut 1 base from V and 1 base from J; bases unmatched to any gene: 6. Germline lookup yields CDR1 SEHNR and CDR2 FQNEAQ (reference sequence). DNA of the CDR3: TGTGCCAGCAGCTTAGTTGGGACAGGTATGTCCTACGAGCAGTACTTC. It yields the protein CASSLVGTGMSYEQYF.

This clonotype was detected a few times. This CDR3 reads CASSREAGSEAFF. The CDR3 DNA reads as TGTGCCAGCAGCCGGGAAGCCGGGTCTGAAGCTTTCTTT. The V gene is TRBV12-3 or TRBV12-4, the J gene TRBJ1-1; D not certain. V was pared by 6 bases and J by 6 bases, with 14 bases between. This CDR3 comprises 13 residues.

This clonotype appeared a few times. V usage is TRBV6-2 or TRBV6-3 and J usage is TRBJ2-7; D unclear. Trimming removed 6 bases from V and 2 bases from J, with 23 bases in between. In germline, CDR1 is MNHEY, CDR2 SVGEGT. CDR3 length: 17 amino acids. The CDR3 loop reads CASSFPPNAQNTYEQYF. In DNA form, the CDR3 reads TGTGCCAGCAGCTTTCCGCCGAACGCACAGAACACCTACGAGCAGTACTTC.

This clonotype has more than one count but fewer than ten. V is TRBV7-6 and J is TRBJ1-4; 9 bases map to TRBD1. CDR3 length: 15 residues. J lost 8 bases, V lost 4 bases, and 8 bases had no gene match. The germline CDR1 and CDR2 sequences are SGHVS and FNYEAQ. The CDR3 DNA reads TGTGCCAGCAGCTCGCCGGGACAGGGTCCGGAAAAACTGTTTTTT. This encodes CASSSPGQGPEKLFF. Drawing the rest from reference TRBV7-6 and TRBJ1-4, the complete variable domain is GAGVSQSPRYKVTKRGQDVALRCDPISGHVSLYWYRQALGQGPEFLTYFNYEAQQDKSGLPNDRFSAERPEGSISTLTIQRTEQRDSAMYRCASSSPGQGPEKLFFGSGTQLSVL.

The chain has TRBV19 and TRBJ2-7; a weak D match, TRBD1 (6 bases). The CDR3 is 16 amino acids. With 3 bases removed from V and 3 bases from J, the gap between germline ends came to 18 bases. Per the germline V gene, CDR1 is LNHDA and CDR2 is SQIVND (reference sequence). The CDR3 DNA is TGTGCCAGTAGTATTACCGTGGACAGAACGAGCTACGAGCAGTACTTC. Translating it yields CASSITVDRTSYEQYF.

This sequence joins TRBV7-8 and TRBJ1-1, with unresolved D. The CDR3 runs to 16 residues. The germline V and J ends were trimmed by 1 base and 11 bases, with 23 bases remaining between them. Germline assignment: CDR1 SGHVS and CDR2 FQNEAQ. The CDR3 region has the DNA TGTGCCAGCAGCTTAGTCATCCGGACGGATTCTGAAGGGGCTTTCTTT. Translated, it gives CASSLVIRTDSEGAFF.

The chain recombines TRBV9 with TRBJ2-3; 10 nucleotides agree with TRBD2. Trimming cost V 0 bases and J 4 bases; bases outside gene matches: 5. CDR3 length: 16 residues. From germline, CDR1 is SGDLS and CDR2 YYNGEE. CDR3 region: CASSVAAGGPSDTQYF. The CDR3 bases are TGTGCCAGCAGCGTAGCAGCGGGGGGGCCGTCAGATACGCAGTATTTT.

This clonotype turned up a few times. This chain connects TRBV20-1 to TRBJ2-3; 11 bases are a match to TRBD2. The CDR3 runs 15 residues. V lost 4 bases, J lost 6 bases, and 9 bases stayed unmatched. Germline CDR1 is DFQATT and CDR2 is SNEGSKA (reference sequence). The CDR3 loop reads CSAKLLAGASDTQYF. Here the CDR3 DNA reads TGCAGTGCTAAGTTACTAGCGGGAGCCTCTGATACGCAGTATTTT.

This chain connects TRBV3-1 to TRBJ2-1; 10 bases agree with TRBD2. This CDR3 is 16 amino acids long. J lost 4 bases, V lost 1 base, and 4 bases had no gene match. Germline assignment: CDR1 LGHDT and CDR2 YNNKEL (reference sequence). CDR3: CASSQGNSGGYNEQFF. The CDR3 DNA reads as TGTGCCAGCAGCCAAGGAAATAGCGGGGGGTACAATGAGCAGTTCTTC.

Worth noting for this clonotype: Since a much larger clone is just one base distant, this may be a read error. The chain couples TRBV7-9 to TRBJ2-3; D is possibly TRBD1 or TRBD2 (5 bases each). V dropped 5 bases and J dropped 2 bases, with 17 bases sitting between them. The CDR3 runs to 16 residues. Germline V gene sequence: CDR1 SEHNR, CDR2 FQNEAQ (reference sequence). The CDR3 DNA is TGTGCCAGCAGCAGCGGACCGGGACGTAACACAGATACGCAGTATTTT. Its translation is CASSSGPGRNTDTQYF.

Of note for this clonotype: The germline gene is not matched at one end of the junction; a read error may be the cause. This rearrangement joins TRBV12-3 or TRBV12-4 to TRBJ1-4; tentative D call: TRBD1 (6 bases). The CDR3 is made up of 13 amino acids. The CDR3 nucleotides are TGTGCCAGCAGTTTCACAGGGCGTGAAAGACTGTTTTTT. This gives the protein CASSFTGRERLFF.

This clonotype was detected once. This sequence may be a read error, since a much larger clone differs from it by one base. The missing conserved phenylalanine or tryptophan at the end of this CDR3 makes a read error likely. V and J are TRBV28 and TRBJ1-1; TRBD1 matches at 8 bases. The CDR3 totals 15 residues. From germline, CDR1 is MDHEN and CDR2 SYDVKM. V trimming: 4 bases; J trimming: 5 bases; junction bases outside the gene matches: 9. CDR3 bases: TGTGCCAGCAGTTCTACGGGACAGGCGGCAACTGAAGCTTTCTTG. Translated, it gives CASSSTGQAATEAFL.

V is TRBV20-1 and J is TRBJ2-7; D might be TRBD1 (6 bases). CDR1 and CDR2 (germline): DFQATT, SNEGSKA (reference sequence). This CDR3 has 14 residues. The V and J ends lost 3 bases and 2 bases respectively, with 14 bases between them. Here the CDR3 reads CSASYQGRTYEQYF. CDR3 coding DNA: TGCAGTGCTAGTTACCAGGGGCGCACCTACGAGCAGTACTTC.

The chain combines TRBV6-5 with TRBJ1-2; tentative D call: TRBD1 (6 bases). Looked up from germline, CDR1 is MNHEY and CDR2 is SVGAGI. The CDR3 consists of 15 residues. V dropped 0 bases and J dropped 7 bases, with 15 bases sitting between them. Here the CDR3 reads CASSYSRTAGSGYTF. As DNA, the CDR3 is TGTGCCAGCAGTTACTCTCGGACAGCGGGAAGTGGCTACACCTTC.